These T cell receptor beta chains were read from a single sample in a study of T cell repertoires in cytomegalovirus infection. TCRdb re-analysed the reads in MiXCR, keeping a single row per CDR3 protein. The data show roughly 630,000 distinct CDR3 sequences, 20% to 30% seen once. The specimen was CD8+ T cells from PBMCs. The receptors originated from a human donor in good health (CMV status not recorded). Some clones in this sample may be carry-over from other donors' samples. Each CDR3 is given with its conserved first and last residue. D genes are given only for firm matches. The listing skips clone size in some rows; elsewhere it reads once, few, many or a size class.

TRBV6-2/TRBV6-3	many	TRBJ1-1	.	CAITDRNTEAFF	TGTGCCATCACGGACAGGAACACTGAAGCTTTCTTT
TRBV27	few	TRBJ2-3	.	CASSSDYSTDTQYF	TGTGCCAGCAGTTCGGACTACTCCACAGATACGCAGTATTTT
TRBV20-1	.	TRBJ1-6	TRBD1	CSAPFRDSFSSLNSPLHF	TGCAGTGCTCCTTTCCGGGACAGCTTTTCTTCCCTGAATTCACCCCTCCACTTT
TRBV14	few	TRBJ1-2	.	CASSQETGVNYGYTF	TGTGCCAGTAGCCAAGAGACAGGCGTTAACTATGGCTACACCTTC
TRBV7-6	.	TRBJ2-3	.	CASNLLEQVDTQYF	TGTGCCAGCAACTTACTCGAACAGGTGGATACGCAGTATTTT
TRBV12-3/TRBV12-4	.	TRBJ1-4	.	CASSPPSATNEKLFF	TGTGCCAGCAGCCCTCCCAGTGCAACTAATGAAAAACTGTTTTTT
TRBV29-1	few	TRBJ1-2	.	CSVEDLVMTANYGYTF	TGCAGCGTTGAAGATCTGGTGATGACAGCTAACTATGGCTACACCTTC
TRBV7-6	many	TRBJ2-5	.	CASSLDSGQQETQYF	TGTGCCAGCAGCTTAGATAGCGGCCAACAAGAGACCCAGTACTTC
TRBV6-6	.	TRBJ1-2	.	CASRDGTSNYGYTF	TGTGCCAGCAGAGACGGGACATCTAACTATGGCTACACCTTC
TRBV6-2/TRBV6-3	few	TRBJ2-5	.	CASNEGPQETQYF	TGTGCCAGCAATGAGGGCCCCCAAGAGACCCAGTACTTC
TRBV7-6	many	TRBJ2-5	.	CASSLALGGGETQYF	TGTGCCAGCAGCTTAGCGCTGGGGGGCGGAGAGACCCAGTACTTC
TRBV28	.	TRBJ2-3	.	CASHLGERGTDTQYF	TGTGCCAGCCACCTCGGTGAGCGGGGCACAGATACGCAGTATTTT
TRBV2	few	TRBJ2-4	TRBD1	CASRGTAQYF	TGTGCCAGCAGAGGGACAGCTCAGTACTTC
TRBV6-5	many	TRBJ1-3	.	CASSGGLSGNTIYF	TGTGCCAGCAGTGGGGGGCTATCTGGAAACACCATATATTTT
TRBV7-8	.	TRBJ2-3	.	CASSSPGWADTQYF	TGTGCCAGCAGTAGTCCAGGGTGGGCAGATACGCAGTATTTT
TRBV12-3/TRBV12-4	.	TRBJ2-5	TRBD2	CASRALRAGGLETQYF	TGTGCCAGCAGGGCCCTACGAGCGGGGGGGCTTGAGACCCAGTACTTC
TRBV6-8	.	TRBJ2-5	.	CASSTWTSEETQYF	TGTGCCAGCAGTACGTGGACCTCCGAAGAGACCCAGTACTTC
TRBV7-9	many	TRBJ2-1	.	CASSRGRQYNEQFF	TGTGCCAGCAGCCGTGGCCGCCAATACAATGAGCAGTTCTTC
TRBV6-2/TRBV6-3	few	TRBJ1-1	TRBD1	CASSLRTGGTNTEAFF	TGTGCCAGCAGTCTTCGGACAGGGGGAACGAACACTGAAGCTTTCTTT
TRBV2	.	TRBJ2-3	.	CASSENRPLDTQSF	TGTGCCAGCAGTGAAAACAGGCCCCTAGATACGCAGTCTTTT
TRBV7-9	many	TRBJ1-1	.	CASSPYLNTEAFF	TGTGCCAGCAGCCCATACTTGAACACTGAAGCTTTCTTT
TRBV20-1	few	TRBJ2-3	TRBD2	CSARKTSGSSTDTQYF	TGCAGTGCTAGGAAGACTAGCGGGTCTAGCACAGATACGCAGTATTTT
TRBV6-2/TRBV6-3	many	TRBJ2-1	TRBD2	CASSYALADSYNEQFF	TGTGCCAGCAGTTACGCCCTAGCGGACTCCTACAATGAGCAGTTCTTC
TRBV7-3	few	TRBJ2-1	TRBD2	CASSLNLKGLASRDEQFF	TGTGCCAGCAGCTTAAATTTAAAGGGACTAGCGTCTAGGGATGAGCAGTTCTTC
TRBV27	few	TRBJ2-5	TRBD2	CASTRSGGAQETQYF	TGTGCCAGCACGCGTAGCGGGGGGGCCCAAGAGACCCAGTACTTC
TRBV6-6	few	TRBJ2-4	TRBD2	CASSYSSGGPLSIQYF	TGTGCCAGCAGTTACTCCAGCGGGGGGCCGCTGAGCATTCAGTACTTC